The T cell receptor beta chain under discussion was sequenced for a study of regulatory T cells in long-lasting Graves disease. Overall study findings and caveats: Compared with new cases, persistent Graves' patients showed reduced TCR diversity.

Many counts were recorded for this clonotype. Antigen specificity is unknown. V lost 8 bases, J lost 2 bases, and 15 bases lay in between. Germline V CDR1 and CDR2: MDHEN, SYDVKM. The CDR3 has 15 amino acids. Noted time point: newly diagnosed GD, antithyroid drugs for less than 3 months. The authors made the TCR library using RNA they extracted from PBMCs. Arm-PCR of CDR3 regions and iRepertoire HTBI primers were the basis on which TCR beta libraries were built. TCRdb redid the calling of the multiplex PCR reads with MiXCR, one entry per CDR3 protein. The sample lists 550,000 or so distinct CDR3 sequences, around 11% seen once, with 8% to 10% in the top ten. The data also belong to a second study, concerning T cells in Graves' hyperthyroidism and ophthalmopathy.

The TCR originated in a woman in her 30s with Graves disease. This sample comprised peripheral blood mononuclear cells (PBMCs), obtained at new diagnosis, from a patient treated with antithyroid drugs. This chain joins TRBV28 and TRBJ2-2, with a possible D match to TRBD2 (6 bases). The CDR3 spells CASGAGFFNTGELFF. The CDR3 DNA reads TGTGCCAGCGGGGCGGGATTCTTCAACACCGGGGAGCTGTTTTTT.